This paragraph reports one T cell receptor beta chain. What it recognizes is unknown. As to time point: pre-treatment sample, taken before nivolumab and TIL therapy. The data are from a study of TIL therapy for anti-PD-1-resistant metastatic lung cancer. Sequencing used immunoSEQ v3. Profiled with immunoSEQ multiplex PCR; TCRdb holds only in-frame clones, not every one. The repertoire holds about 32,000 clones, with 74% as singletons. Study findings and constraints: This highly selected cohort may not generalize to typical lung cancer patients.

Germline CDR1 reads SGHNT; CDR2 reads YYREEE (reference sequence). This CDR3 region has 12 residues. V lost 3 bases to trimming and J lost 2 bases, with 4 bases between them. Sequencing was performed on blood, taken at baseline. The clonotype comes from a woman between 30 and 80 years old with non-small cell lung cancer. This chain joins TRBV5-4 and TRBJ2-3, with D hard to call. CDR3 region: CASSSNTDTQYF. The CDR3 DNA reads as TGTGCCAGCAGCTCGAACACAGATACGCAGTATTTT.